A selection of T cell receptor beta chains follows, all from one sample in a study of identical twins' blood T cells. TCRdb re-derived calls from the 5' RACE reads in MiXCR, one entry per CDR3 protein. The repertoire has 400,000 or so distinct CDR3 sequences, under 30% of them found once; the top ten carry 6.1%. The sequenced sample was PBMCs. The receptors derive from a woman aged 18-50 years in good health. CDR3s include the opening cysteine and the closing phenylalanine or tryptophan. Each record gives: V gene, J gene, D gene, clone size, CDR3 protein, CDR3 DNA. A D gene is named only where the DNA matches it firmly. Where a row states a size, it is once, few, many or the class of an expanded clone; other rows omit it.

v_call: TRBV20-1
j_call: TRBJ2-1
d_call: .
clone_size: .
cdr3_aa: CSAPLYNEQFF
cdr3_nt: TGCAGTGCCCCGCTATACAATGAGCAGTTCTTC

v_call: TRBV5-4
j_call: TRBJ1-1
d_call: TRBD1
clone_size: few
cdr3_aa: CASSEDRDPNTEAFF
cdr3_nt: TGTGCCAGCAGCGAAGACAGGGATCCGAACACTGAAGCTTTCTTT

v_call: TRBV11-2
j_call: TRBJ2-7
d_call: .
clone_size: many
cdr3_aa: CASSLDRGTFGEQYF
cdr3_nt: TGTGCCAGCAGCTTAGATCGAGGCACCTTCGGCGAGCAGTACTTC

v_call: TRBV7-9
j_call: TRBJ2-7
d_call: .
clone_size: .
cdr3_aa: CASSSPDRPYEQYF
cdr3_nt: TGTGCCAGCAGTTCGCCGGACAGACCCTACGAGCAGTACTTC

v_call: TRBV19
j_call: TRBJ1-2
d_call: .
clone_size: many
cdr3_aa: CASSMRTFHGYTF
cdr3_nt: TGTGCCAGTAGTATGAGGACTTTTCATGGCTACACCTTC

v_call: TRBV7-9
j_call: TRBJ1-1
d_call: TRBD1
clone_size: .
cdr3_aa: CSSSFRTGNTEAFF
cdr3_nt: TGTTCCAGCAGCTTCAGGACAGGCAACACTGAAGCTTTCTTT

v_call: TRBV5-4
j_call: TRBJ1-1
d_call: .
clone_size: many
cdr3_aa: CAAGNRENTEAFF
cdr3_nt: TGTGCCGCGGGAAACCGGGAGAACACTGAAGCTTTCTTT

v_call: TRBV27
j_call: TRBJ2-2
d_call: .
clone_size: many
cdr3_aa: CASKDLGAGELFF
cdr3_nt: TGTGCCAGCAAAGATCTGGGGGCCGGGGAGCTGTTTTTT

v_call: TRBV5-1
j_call: TRBJ2-1
d_call: .
clone_size: many
cdr3_aa: CASSLTGNEQFF
cdr3_nt: TGCGCCAGCAGCTTGACTGGCAATGAGCAGTTCTTC

v_call: TRBV29-1
j_call: TRBJ1-1
d_call: TRBD1
clone_size: once
cdr3_aa: CSGVGGAGVVRTEAFF
cdr3_nt: TGCAGCGGGGTAGGGGGCGCGGGTGTAGTACGGACTGAAGCTTTCTTT

v_call: TRBV20-1
j_call: TRBJ2-3
d_call: TRBD2
clone_size: .
cdr3_aa: CSARSPAAGGPLSTDTQYF
cdr3_nt: TGCAGTGCTAGAAGCCCCGCAGCGGGGGGCCCGTTAAGCACAGATACGCAGTATTTT

v_call: TRBV11-3
j_call: TRBJ2-2
d_call: .
clone_size: few
cdr3_aa: CASRPGLSTGELFF
cdr3_nt: TGTGCCAGCAGACCGGGGCTTTCCACCGGGGAGCTGTTTTTT

v_call: TRBV2
j_call: TRBJ2-1
d_call: TRBD2
clone_size: few
cdr3_aa: CASSDPGTSGSNEQFF
cdr3_nt: TGTGCCAGCAGTGACCCCGGGACTAGCGGGAGCAATGAGCAGTTCTTC

v_call: TRBV3-1
j_call: TRBJ1-2
d_call: .
clone_size: .
cdr3_aa: CASSQGGGDYGYTF
cdr3_nt: TGTGCCAGCAGCCAAGGCGGTGGAGACTATGGCTACACCTTC

v_call: TRBV9
j_call: TRBJ1-4
d_call: .
clone_size: .
cdr3_aa: CASSVSGRDNEKLFF
cdr3_nt: TGTGCCAGCAGCGTGAGCGGTAGGGACAATGAAAAACTGTTTTTT

v_call: TRBV2
j_call: TRBJ1-3
d_call: .
clone_size: few
cdr3_aa: CASTEESSGNTIYF
cdr3_nt: TGTGCCAGCACAGAAGAGAGCTCTGGAAACACCATATATTTT

v_call: TRBV20-1
j_call: TRBJ1-5
d_call: .
clone_size: few
cdr3_aa: CSARGQARQPQHF
cdr3_nt: TGCAGTGCTAGAGGACAGGCCCGTCAGCCCCAGCATTTT

v_call: TRBV11-2
j_call: TRBJ1-1
d_call: TRBD1
clone_size: .
cdr3_aa: CASSLAGHRGGTEAFF
cdr3_nt: TGTGCCAGCAGCTTAGCGGGTCACAGGGGGGGCACTGAAGCTTTCTTT